This TCR beta chain was sequenced during a study of patients and donors after allogeneic stem cell transplantation. This clonotype turned up a few times. TCRdb re-derived calls from the RT-PCR reads in MiXCR, one entry per CDR3 protein. The sample has about a million distinct CDR3 sequences; over 15% are singletons. The CDR3 length is 13 residues. Germline assignment: CDR1 LNHNV and CDR2 YYDKDF (reference sequence). V was cut by 4 bases and J by 4 bases, with 11 bases left in between. This TCR came from a human donor who was either an allogeneic HSCT recipient or a stem cell or donor lymphocyte infusion donor (not recorded which). It is not recorded whose cells these are; they may come from a transplant donor. The sequenced material came from blood, either unsorted or a sorted T cell fraction (not recorded which). V is TRBV15 and J is TRBJ2-7, with D perhaps matching TRBD1 (6 bases). The chain's CDR3 is CATSTGRGYEQYF. In DNA, the CDR3 is TGTGCCACCAGCACAGGCAGGGGTTACGAGCAGTACTTC.